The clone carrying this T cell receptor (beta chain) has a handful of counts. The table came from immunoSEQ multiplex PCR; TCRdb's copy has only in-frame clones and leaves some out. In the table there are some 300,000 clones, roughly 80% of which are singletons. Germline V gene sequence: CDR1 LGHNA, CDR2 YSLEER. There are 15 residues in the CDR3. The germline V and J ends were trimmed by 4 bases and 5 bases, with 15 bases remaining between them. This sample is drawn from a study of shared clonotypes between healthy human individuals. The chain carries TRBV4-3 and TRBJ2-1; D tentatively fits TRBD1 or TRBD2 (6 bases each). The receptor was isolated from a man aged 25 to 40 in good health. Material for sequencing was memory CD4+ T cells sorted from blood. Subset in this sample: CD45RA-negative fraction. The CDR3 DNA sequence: TGCGCCAGCAGCCCGTCGGGGGCGAAGAACAATGAGCAGTTCTTC. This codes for CASSPSGAKNNEQFF.